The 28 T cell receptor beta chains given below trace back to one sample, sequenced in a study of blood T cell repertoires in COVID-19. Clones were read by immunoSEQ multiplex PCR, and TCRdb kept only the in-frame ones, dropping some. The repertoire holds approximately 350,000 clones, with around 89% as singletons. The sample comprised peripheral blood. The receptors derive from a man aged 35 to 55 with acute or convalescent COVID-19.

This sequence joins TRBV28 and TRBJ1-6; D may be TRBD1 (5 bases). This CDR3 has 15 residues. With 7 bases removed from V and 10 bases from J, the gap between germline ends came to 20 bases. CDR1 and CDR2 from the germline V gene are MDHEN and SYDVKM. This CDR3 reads CASTMLQGSGSPLHF. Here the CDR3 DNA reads TGTGCCAGCACCATGCTGCAGGGTTCTGGGTCACCCCTCCACTTT.

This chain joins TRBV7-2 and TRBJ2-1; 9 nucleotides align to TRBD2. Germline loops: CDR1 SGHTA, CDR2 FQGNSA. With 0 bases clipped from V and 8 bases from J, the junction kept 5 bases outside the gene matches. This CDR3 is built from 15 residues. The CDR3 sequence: CASSLARGGRDEQFF. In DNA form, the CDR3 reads TGTGCCAGCAGCTTAGCGCGTGGCGGGAGGGATGAGCAGTTCTTC.

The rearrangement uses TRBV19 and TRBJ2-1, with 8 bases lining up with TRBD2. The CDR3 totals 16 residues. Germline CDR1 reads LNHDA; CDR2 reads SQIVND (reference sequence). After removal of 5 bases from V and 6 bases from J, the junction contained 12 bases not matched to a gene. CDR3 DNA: TGTGCCAGTAGTCTCTACGGCGGGAGGTTCTCCAATGAGCAGTTCTTC. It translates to CASSLYGGRFSNEQFF.

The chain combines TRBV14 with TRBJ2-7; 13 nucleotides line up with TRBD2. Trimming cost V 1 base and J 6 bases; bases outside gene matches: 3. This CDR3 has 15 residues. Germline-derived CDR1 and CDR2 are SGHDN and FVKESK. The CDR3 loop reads CASSQGTSGSGEQYF. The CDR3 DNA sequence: TGTGCCAGCAGCCAAGGGACTAGCGGGAGTGGCGAGCAGTACTTC. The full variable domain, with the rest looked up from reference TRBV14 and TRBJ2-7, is EAGVTQFPSHSVIEKGQTVTLRCDPISGHDNLYWYRRVMGKEIKFLLHFVKESKQDESGMPNNRFLAERTGGTYSTLKVQPAELEDSGVYFCASSQGTSGSGEQYFGPGTRLTVT.

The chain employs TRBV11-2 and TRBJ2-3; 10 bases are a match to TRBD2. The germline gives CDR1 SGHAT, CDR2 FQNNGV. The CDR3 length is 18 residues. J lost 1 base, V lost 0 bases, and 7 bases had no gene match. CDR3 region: CASSLEPSGRFGTDTQYF. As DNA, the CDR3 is TGTGCCAGCAGCTTAGAGCCTAGCGGGAGATTCGGCACAGATACGCAGTATTTT.

The CDR3 here is CASSRLQGTGNTIYF. Written as DNA, the CDR3 is TGTGCCAGCAGCCGCCTACAGGGGACCGGAAACACCATATATTTT. The chain combines TRBV3-1 (or the pseudogene TRBV3-2) with TRBJ1-3, with 7 nucleotides matching TRBD1. V lost 4 bases to trimming and J lost 4 bases; unmatched junction nucleotides: 7. Germline V CDR1 and CDR2: LGHDT, YNNKEL (reference sequence). CDR3 length: 15 residues.

DNA of the CDR3: TGTGCCAGCAGTTTTGGCGACAAGAACACTGAAGCTTTCTTT. It yields the protein CASSFGDKNTEAFF. The chain links TRBV27 to TRBJ1-1, with D uncertain. The V and J ends lost 3 bases and 1 base respectively, with 9 bases between them. The germline V gene encodes CDR1 MNHEY and CDR2 SMNVEV (reference sequence). The CDR3 covers 14 residues.

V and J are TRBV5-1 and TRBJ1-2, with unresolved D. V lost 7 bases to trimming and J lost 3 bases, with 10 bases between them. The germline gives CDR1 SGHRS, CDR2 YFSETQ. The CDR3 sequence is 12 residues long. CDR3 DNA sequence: TGCGCCAGCGGGCCGGGAGACTATGGCTACACCTTC. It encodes CASGPGDYGYTF.

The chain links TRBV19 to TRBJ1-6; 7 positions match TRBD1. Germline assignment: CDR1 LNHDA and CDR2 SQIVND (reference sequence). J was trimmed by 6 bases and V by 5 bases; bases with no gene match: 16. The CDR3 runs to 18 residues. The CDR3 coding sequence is TGTGCCAGTAGTCACGCGTGGGCAAGGGGGCCTATTAATTCACCCCTCCACTTT. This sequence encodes CASSHAWARGPINSPLHF. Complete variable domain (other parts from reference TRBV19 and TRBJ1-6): DGGITQSPKYLFRKEGQNVTLSCEQNLNHDAMYWYRQDPGQGLRLIYYSQIVNDFQKGDIAEGYSVSREKKESFPLTVTSAQKNPTAFYLCASSHAWARGPINSPLHFGNGTRLTVT.

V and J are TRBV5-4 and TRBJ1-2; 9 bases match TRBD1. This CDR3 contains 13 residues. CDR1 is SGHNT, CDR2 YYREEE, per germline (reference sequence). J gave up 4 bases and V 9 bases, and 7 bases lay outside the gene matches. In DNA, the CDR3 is TGTGCCACGAGACAGGGGGTGTCCTATGGCTACACCTTC. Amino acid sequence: CATRQGVSYGYTF.

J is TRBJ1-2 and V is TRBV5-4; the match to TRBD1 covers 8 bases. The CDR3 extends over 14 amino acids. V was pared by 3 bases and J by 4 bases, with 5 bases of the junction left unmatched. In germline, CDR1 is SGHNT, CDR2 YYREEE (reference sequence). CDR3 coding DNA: TGTGCCAGCAGCTCTGACAGGGGCACCTATGGCTACACCTTC. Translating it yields CASSSDRGTYGYTF.

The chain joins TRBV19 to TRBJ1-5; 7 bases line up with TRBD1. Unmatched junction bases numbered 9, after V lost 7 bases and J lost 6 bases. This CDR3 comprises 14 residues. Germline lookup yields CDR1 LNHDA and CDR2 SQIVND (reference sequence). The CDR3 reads CASTIDREVQPQHF. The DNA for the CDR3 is TGTGCCAGTACGATTGACAGGGAGGTTCAGCCCCAGCATTTT.

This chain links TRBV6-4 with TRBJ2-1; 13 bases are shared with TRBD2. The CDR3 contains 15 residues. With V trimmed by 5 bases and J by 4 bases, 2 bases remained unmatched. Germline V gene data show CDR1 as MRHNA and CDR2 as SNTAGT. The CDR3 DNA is TGTGCCAGCAGTCGACTAGCGGGAGGTTACAATGAGCAGTTCTTC. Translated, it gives CASSRLAGGYNEQFF.

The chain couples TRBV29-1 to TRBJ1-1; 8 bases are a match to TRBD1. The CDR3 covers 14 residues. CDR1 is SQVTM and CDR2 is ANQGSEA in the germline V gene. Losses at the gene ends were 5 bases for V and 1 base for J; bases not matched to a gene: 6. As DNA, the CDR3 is TGCAGCGTTCCAGGGGGCACTACGAACACTGAAGCTTTCTTT. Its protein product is CSVPGGTTNTEAFF.

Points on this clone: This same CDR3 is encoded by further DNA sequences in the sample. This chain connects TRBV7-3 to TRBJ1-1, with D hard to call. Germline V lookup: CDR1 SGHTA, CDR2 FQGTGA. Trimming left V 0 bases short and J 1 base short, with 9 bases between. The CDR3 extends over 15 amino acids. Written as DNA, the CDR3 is TGTGCCAGCAGCTTAACGCGGAGAGGGAACACTGAAGCTTTCTTT. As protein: CASSLTRRGNTEAFF.

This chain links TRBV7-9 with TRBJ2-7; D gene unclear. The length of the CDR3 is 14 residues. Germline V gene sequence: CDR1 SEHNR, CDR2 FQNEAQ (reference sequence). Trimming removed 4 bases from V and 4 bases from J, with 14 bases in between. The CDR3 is CASSSQRTQYEQYF. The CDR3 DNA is TGTGCCAGCAGCTCACAACGTACCCAATACGAGCAGTACTTC.

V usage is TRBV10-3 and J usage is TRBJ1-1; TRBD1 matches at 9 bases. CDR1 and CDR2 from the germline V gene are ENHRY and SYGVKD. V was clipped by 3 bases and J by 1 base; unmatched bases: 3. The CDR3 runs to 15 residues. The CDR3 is CAISDAQGANTEAFF. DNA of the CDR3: TGTGCCATCAGTGACGCACAGGGGGCGAACACTGAAGCTTTCTTT.

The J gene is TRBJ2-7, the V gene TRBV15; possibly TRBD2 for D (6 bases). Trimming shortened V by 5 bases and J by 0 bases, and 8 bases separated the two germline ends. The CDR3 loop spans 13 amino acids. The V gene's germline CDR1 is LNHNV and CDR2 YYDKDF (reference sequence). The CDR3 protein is CATSPGDSYEQYF. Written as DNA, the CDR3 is TGTGCCACCAGCCCGGGGGACTCCTACGAGCAGTACTTC.

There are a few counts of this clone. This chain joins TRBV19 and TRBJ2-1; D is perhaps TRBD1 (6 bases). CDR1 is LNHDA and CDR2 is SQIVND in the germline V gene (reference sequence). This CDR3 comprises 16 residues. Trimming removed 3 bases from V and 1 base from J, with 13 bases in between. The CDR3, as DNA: TGTGCCAGTAGTATTTTAGGGGGATGGTCCTACAATGAGCAGTTCTTC. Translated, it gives CASSILGGWSYNEQFF.

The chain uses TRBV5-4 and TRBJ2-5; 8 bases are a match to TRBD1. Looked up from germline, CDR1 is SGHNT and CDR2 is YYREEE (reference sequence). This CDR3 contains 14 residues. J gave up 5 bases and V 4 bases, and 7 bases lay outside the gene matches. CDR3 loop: CASSRTGNRETQYF. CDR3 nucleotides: TGTGCCAGCAGCCGGACAGGGAATCGGGAGACCCAGTACTTC.

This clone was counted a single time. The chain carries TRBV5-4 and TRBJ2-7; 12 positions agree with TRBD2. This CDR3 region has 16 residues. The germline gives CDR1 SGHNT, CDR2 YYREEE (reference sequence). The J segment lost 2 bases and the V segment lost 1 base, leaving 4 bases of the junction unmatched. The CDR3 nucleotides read TGTGCCAGCAGCTTGAATCGACTAGCGGGGGCCTACGAGCAGTACTTC. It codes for CASSLNRLAGAYEQYF.

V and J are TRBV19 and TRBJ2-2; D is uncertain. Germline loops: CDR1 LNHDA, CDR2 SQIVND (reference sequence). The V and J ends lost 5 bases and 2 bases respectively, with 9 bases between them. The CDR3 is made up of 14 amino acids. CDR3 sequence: CASSPQANTGELFF. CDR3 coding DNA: TGTGCCAGTAGTCCCCAGGCCAACACCGGGGAGCTGTTTTTT.

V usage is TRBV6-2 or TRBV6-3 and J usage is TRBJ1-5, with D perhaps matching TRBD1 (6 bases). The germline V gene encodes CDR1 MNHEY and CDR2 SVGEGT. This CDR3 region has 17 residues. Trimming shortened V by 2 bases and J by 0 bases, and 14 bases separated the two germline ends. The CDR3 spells CASSYTSGANSNQPQHF. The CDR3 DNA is TGTGCCAGCAGTTACACATCAGGGGCAAATAGCAATCAGCCCCAGCATTTT.

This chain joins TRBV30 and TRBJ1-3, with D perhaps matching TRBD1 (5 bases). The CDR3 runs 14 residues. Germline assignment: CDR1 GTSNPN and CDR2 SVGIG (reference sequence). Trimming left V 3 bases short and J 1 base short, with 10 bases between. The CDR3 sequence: CAWRVGGSGNTIYF. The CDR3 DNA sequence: TGTGCCTGGAGAGTCGGGGGGTCTGGAAACACCATATATTTT. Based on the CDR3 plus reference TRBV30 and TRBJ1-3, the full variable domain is SQTIHQWPATLVQPVGSPLSLECTVEGTSNPNLYWYRQAAGRGLQLLFYSVGIGQISSEVPQNLSASRPQDRQFILSSKKLLLSDSGFYLCAWRVGGSGNTIYFGEGSWLTVV.

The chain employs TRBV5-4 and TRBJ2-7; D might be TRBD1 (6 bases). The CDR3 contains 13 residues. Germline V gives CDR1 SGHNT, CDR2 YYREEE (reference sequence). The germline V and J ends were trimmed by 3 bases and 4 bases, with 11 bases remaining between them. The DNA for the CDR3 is TGTGCCAGCAGCTCCAAAACAGGGTACGAGCAGTACTTC. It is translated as CASSSKTGYEQYF.

CDR3 DNA sequence: TGTGCCAGCTCACCGAGAAAGGGAGGATTGCTAAGGTCCACTGAAGCTTTCTTT. It codes for CASSPRKGGLLRSTEAFF. This chain links TRBV18 with TRBJ1-1; D gene ambiguous. This CDR3 has 18 amino acids. Trimming took off 3 bases at V and 4 bases at J, with 24 bases between the two ends. From germline, CDR1 is KGHSH and CDR2 LQKENI.

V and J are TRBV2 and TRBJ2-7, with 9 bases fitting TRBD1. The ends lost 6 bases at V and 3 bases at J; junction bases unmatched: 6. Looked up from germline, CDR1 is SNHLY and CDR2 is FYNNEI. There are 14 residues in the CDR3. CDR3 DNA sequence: TGTGCCAGCAGAGCCGGGACAGGGTACTACGAGCAGTACTTC. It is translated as CASRAGTGYYEQYF.

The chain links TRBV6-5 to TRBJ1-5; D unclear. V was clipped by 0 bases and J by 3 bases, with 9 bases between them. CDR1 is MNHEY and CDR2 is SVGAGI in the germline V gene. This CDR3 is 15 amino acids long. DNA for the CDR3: TGTGCCAGCAGTTACTCGGCAGGCCACAATCAGCCCCAGCATTTT. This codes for CASSYSAGHNQPQHF.